This T cell receptor beta chain derives from a study of shared clonotypes between healthy human individuals. CD8 cells classed as naive were CD45RO-negative and positively selected for CCR7, excluding terminally differentiated effector memory CD45RA+ cells. Assay: immunoSEQ multiplex PCR; the TCRdb copy retains only in-frame clones and omits some. The sample carries 660,000 or so clones, approximately 96% recorded once. The length of the CDR3 is 14 residues. CDR1 is MNHEY, CDR2 SMNVEV, per germline (reference sequence). Trimming pared 5 bases from V and 2 bases from J, leaving 10 bases between. Specimen: naive CD8+ T cells sorted from blood. The TCR originated in a woman aged 25 to 45 in good health. The chain recombines TRBV27 with TRBJ1-3, with D perhaps matching TRBD1 (6 bases). CDR3 bases: TGTGCCAGCAGTCTTGGGGGCCCTGGAAACACCATATATTTT. Protein: CASSLGGPGNTIYF.